The 22 T cell receptor beta chains below come from one sample, sequenced in a study of T cells in Graves' hyperthyroidism and ophthalmopathy. Amplified TCR beta CDR3 regions came from RNA transcripts. With the HTBI primer set, the TCR CDR3 went through a first round of RT-PCR. Each CDR3 protein is one row after TCRdb ran MiXCR on the multiplex PCR reads. The sample holds 150,000 to 200,000 distinct CDR3 sequences, around 15% seen once. What was sequenced was blood. The receptors stem from a woman between 45 and 60 years old with Graves' hyperthyroidism.

This clonotype was picked up many times. The chain combines TRBV12-3 or TRBV12-4 with TRBJ1-4, with a possible D match to TRBD1 (5 bases). The CDR3 covers 14 residues. V was pared by 6 bases and J by 6 bases, with 14 bases between. The CDR3 here is CASSPGGVDEKLFF. The CDR3, as DNA: TGTGCCAGCAGCCCCGGGGGGGTCGATGAAAAACTGTTTTTT.

This clonotype has at least ten counts. The chain combines TRBV6-6 with TRBJ1-5; 8 nucleotides match TRBD1. This CDR3 contains 16 residues. Germline loops: CDR1 MNHNY, CDR2 SVGAGI (reference sequence). The trim removed 0 bases at V and 4 bases at J, leaving 5 bases unmatched. The CDR3 bases are TGTGCCAGCAGTTACTCATGGACAGGGAGAAATCAGCCCCAGCATTTT. This codes for CASSYSWTGRNQPQHF.

The CDR3 nucleotides are TGTGCCATCAGTGACCGACAGTCTGGCTACACCTTC. This sequence encodes CAISDRQSGYTF. The J gene is TRBJ1-2, the V gene TRBV10-3; weak D call: TRBD1 (5 bases). V lost 3 bases and J 7 bases, leaving 9 bases between the germline ends. In germline, CDR1 is ENHRY, CDR2 SYGVKD. The CDR3 is 12 residues long.

This clonotype was recorded at least ten times. The chain employs TRBV6-1 and TRBJ2-2; 7 bases map to TRBD1. CDR1 and CDR2 from the germline V gene are MNHNS and SASEGT. The CDR3 contains 15 residues. V trimming: 5 bases; J trimming: 2 bases; junction bases outside the gene matches: 5. The CDR3 DNA follows: TGTGCCAGCAGTTACGACAGGGCTAACACCGGGGAGCTGTTTTTT. Encoded protein: CASSYDRANTGELFF.

This clonotype was recorded many times. The chain is built from TRBV14 and TRBJ2-7, with D perhaps TRBD1 (6 bases). CDR1 is SGHDN and CDR2 is FVKESK in the germline V gene. This CDR3 region has 14 residues. V was shortened by 5 bases and J by 0 bases, with 11 bases between the two germline ends. The CDR3 region is CASSRRTASYEQYF. CDR3 in DNA: TGTGCCAGCAGCAGAAGGACAGCCTCCTACGAGCAGTACTTC.

This clonotype was observed at least ten times. This rearrangement joins TRBV9 to TRBJ1-2, with 8 bases identical to TRBD1. V was clipped by 3 bases and J by 2 bases; unmatched bases: 6. The germline gives CDR1 SGDLS, CDR2 YYNGEE. The CDR3 runs to 15 residues. The DNA of the CDR3 is TGTGCCAGCAGCGCAGGGACAGGACGCAACTATGGCTACACCTTC. This sequence encodes CASSAGTGRNYGYTF.

This sequence joins TRBV5-5 and TRBJ1-4; 7 bases align to TRBD1. This CDR3 contains 15 residues. Unmatched junction bases numbered 7, after V lost 2 bases and J lost 6 bases. Germline assignment: CDR1 SGHKS and CDR2 YYEKEE (reference sequence). CDR3 amino acids: CASSLDTGAYEKLFF. The CDR3 nucleotides are TGTGCCAGCAGCTTAGATACAGGGGCGTATGAAAAACTGTTTTTT.

Concerning this clonotype: A clone one base away is much larger, so this may be a read error. The chain has TRBV20-1 and TRBJ1-2; D call uncertain. In germline, CDR1 is DFQATT, CDR2 SNEGSKA (reference sequence). This CDR3 spans 12 amino acids. DNA for the CDR3: TGCAGTGCTAGAGGGACTAACTATGGCTCCACCTTC. Residues: CSARGTNYGSTF.

This clonotype has ten or more counts. J is TRBJ1-1 and V is TRBV29-1; maybe TRBD1 (6 bases). Germline CDR1 and CDR2: SQVTM and ANQGSEA. CDR3 length: 13 residues. V was clipped by 6 bases and J by 2 bases, with 13 bases between them. The CDR3 is CSVYRGVNTEAFF. In DNA form, the CDR3 reads TGCAGCGTGTATAGGGGGGTAAACACTGAAGCTTTCTTT.

This clonotype was picked up many times. The chain couples TRBV29-1 to TRBJ1-2; tentatively, D is TRBD1 (5 bases). The CDR3 has 13 amino acids. The germline V gene has CDR1 SQVTM and CDR2 ANQGSEA. Trimming took off 0 bases at V and 4 bases at J, with 9 bases between the two ends. The CDR3 loop is CSVEEQGVYGYTF. CDR3 nucleotide sequence: TGCAGCGTTGAAGAGCAGGGAGTCTATGGCTACACCTTC.

V gene TRBV6-1 combines with J gene TRBJ2-7, with D possibly matching TRBD2 (5 bases). Germline V CDR1 and CDR2: MNHNS, SASEGT. The CDR3 sequence is 13 residues long. Deletions cut 11 bases from V and 0 bases from J, with 14 bases between. CDR3 coding DNA: TGTGCCGCCCGCGGGCCGGCCTCCTACGAGCAGTACTTC. Its translation is CAARGPASYEQYF.

This clonotype was seen at least ten times. The V call is TRBV6-1, the J call TRBJ1-1; D possibly corresponds to TRBD1 (5 bases). The CDR3 length is 13 residues. V gave up 5 bases and J gave up 1 base, with 8 bases separating them. Germline assignment: CDR1 MNHNS and CDR2 SASEGT. CDR3 amino acids: CASSRTRNTEAFF. CDR3 sequence (DNA): TGTGCCAGCAGTCGGACACGGAACACTGAAGCTTTCTTT.

This clonotype was seen only a few times. The J gene is TRBJ2-6, the V gene TRBV7-3, with a possible D match to TRBD1 (6 bases). Between the trimmed V and J ends, which lost 5 bases and 2 bases, there was a span of 13 bases. Per the germline V gene, CDR1 is SGHTA and CDR2 is FQGTGA. The CDR3 loop spans 16 amino acids. The CDR3: CASSRHSGAGANVLTF. The CDR3 bases are TGTGCCAGCAGCCGACATTCAGGGGCTGGGGCCAACGTCCTGACTTTC.

This clonotype was detected ten times or more. A much more abundant neighbour one base away suggests this may be a read error. The chain is built from TRBV12-3 or TRBV12-4 and TRBJ1-2, with D unresolved. Deletions cut 2 bases from V and 10 bases from J, with 17 bases between. This CDR3 spans 14 amino acids. CDR3 DNA sequence: TGTGCCAGCAGTTTAAGCGGAGGGAGAGGTGACTACACCTTC. It translates to CASSLSGGRGDYTF.

This clonotype was detected many times. The chain recombines TRBV7-9 with TRBJ2-1; D might be TRBD2 (5 bases). The CDR3 is made up of 15 amino acids. Germline CDR1 and CDR2: SEHNR and FQNEAQ (reference sequence). Between the trimmed V and J ends, which lost 5 bases and 3 bases, there was a span of 14 bases. The CDR3 loop is CASSPLSGIYNEQFF. Written as DNA, the CDR3 is TGTGCCAGCAGCCCCCTATCCGGGATCTACAATGAGCAGTTCTTC.

Many counts were recorded for this clonotype. CDR3 nucleotide sequence: TGTGCCAGCAGCAGGAGCGGAAGCACAGATACGCAGTATTTT. The encoded protein is CASSRSGSTDTQYF. This chain uses TRBV13 with TRBJ2-3; tentatively, D is TRBD2 (5 bases). Germline V gene lookup returns CDR1 PRHDT and CDR2 FYEKMQ (reference sequence). This CDR3 contains 14 residues. V was clipped by 5 bases and J by 0 bases, with 9 bases between them. Complete variable domain (other parts from reference TRBV13 and TRBJ2-3): AAGVIQSPRHLIKEKRETATLKCYPIPRHDTVYWYQQGPGQDPQFLISFYEKMQSDKGSIPDRFSAQQFSDYHSELNMSSLELGDSALYFCASSRSGSTDTQYFGPGTRLTVL.

This clonotype was seen only a few times. The chain has TRBV5-8 and TRBJ2-4; no definite D call. CDR1 and CDR2 (germline): SGHTS, YDEGEE. The CDR3 has 15 amino acids. Trimming cost V 1 base and J 0 bases, with 8 bases left between them. The CDR3 protein is CASSLYSVAKNIQYF. As DNA, the CDR3 is TGTGCCAGCAGCTTGTACAGTGTAGCCAAAAACATTCAGTACTTC. The entire variable domain, with the rest obtained from reference TRBV5-8 and TRBJ2-4, is as follows: EAGVTQSPTHLIKTRGQQATLRCSPISGHTSVYWYQQALGLGLQFLLWYDEGEERNRGNFPPRFSGRQFPNYSSELNVNALELEDSALYLCASSLYSVAKNIQYFGAGTRLSVL.

This clonotype was counted ten times or more. This chain joins TRBV9 and TRBJ2-7; the D gene is possibly TRBD2 (7 bases). Germline V gives CDR1 SGDLS, CDR2 YYNGEE. The CDR3 covers 15 residues. Trimming took off 4 bases at V and 6 bases at J, with 20 bases between the two ends. The CDR3 loop reads CASSPYGGLTAEQYF. The CDR3 coding sequence is TGTGCCAGCAGCCCCTACGGGGGGCTTACAGCCGAGCAGTACTTC. Combining the CDR3 with reference TRBV9 and TRBJ2-7 gives the whole variable domain DSGVTQTPKHLITATGQRVTLRCSPRSGDLSVYWYQQSLDQGLQFLIQYYNGEERAKGNILERFSAQQFPDLHSELNLSSLELGDSALYFCASSPYGGLTAEQYFGPGTRLTVT.

This clonotype was counted ten times or more. V usage is TRBV27 and J usage is TRBJ2-1, with 8 bases fitting TRBD2. CDR1 is MNHEY and CDR2 is SMNVEV in the germline V gene (reference sequence). V lost 4 bases and J lost 9; bases outside the gene matches: 11. This CDR3 has 15 residues. CDR3 protein: CASSSPGGGRVEQFF. The CDR3 DNA reads TGTGCCAGCAGTTCCCCCGGGGGGGGGAGGGTTGAGCAGTTCTTC.

The chain is built from TRBV28 and TRBJ1-4; D uncertain. This CDR3 spans 13 amino acids. V gave up 7 bases and J gave up 4 bases, with 10 bases separating them. The V gene's germline CDR1 is MDHEN and CDR2 SYDVKM. CDR3 residues: CASKSGDNEKLFF. CDR3 DNA sequence: TGTGCCAGCAAGTCCGGAGATAATGAAAAACTGTTTTTT.

This clonotype was detected many times. This sequence joins TRBV9 and TRBJ1-4; no firm D call. This CDR3 is 15 amino acids long. Trimming took 0 bases from V and 0 from J, leaving 6 bases between them. From germline, CDR1 is SGDLS and CDR2 YYNGEE. In DNA, the CDR3 is TGTGCCAGCAGCGTAGGGGCAGCAACTAATGAAAAACTGTTTTTT. This sequence encodes CASSVGAATNEKLFF.

This clonotype was counted ten times or more. The V call is TRBV6-2 or TRBV6-3, the J call TRBJ2-1; 7 nucleotides match TRBD2. There are 17 residues in the CDR3. Per the germline V gene, CDR1 is MNHEY and CDR2 is SVGEGT. Trimming removed 5 bases from V and 0 bases from J; junction bases left unmatched: 10. The CDR3 DNA reads as TGTGCCAGCAGTATATACCCCGCTAGCGGCTCCTACAATGAGCAGTTCTTC. Translated, it gives CASSIYPASGSYNEQFF.